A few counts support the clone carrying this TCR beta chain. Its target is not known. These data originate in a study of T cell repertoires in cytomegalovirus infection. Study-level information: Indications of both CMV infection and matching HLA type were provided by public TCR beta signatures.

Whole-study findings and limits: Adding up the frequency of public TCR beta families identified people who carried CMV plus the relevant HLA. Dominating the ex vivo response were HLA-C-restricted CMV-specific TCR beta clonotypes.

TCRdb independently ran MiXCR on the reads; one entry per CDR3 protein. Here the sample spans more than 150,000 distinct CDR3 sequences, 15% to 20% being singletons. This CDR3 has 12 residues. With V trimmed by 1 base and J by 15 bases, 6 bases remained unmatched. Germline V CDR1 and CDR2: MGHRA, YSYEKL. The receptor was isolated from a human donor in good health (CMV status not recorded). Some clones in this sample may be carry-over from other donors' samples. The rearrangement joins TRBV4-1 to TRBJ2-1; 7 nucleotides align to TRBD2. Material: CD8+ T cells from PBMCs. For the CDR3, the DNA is TGCGCCAGCAGCCAAGGAGGGAGGGAGTCGTTCTTC. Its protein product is CASSQGGRESFF.